Below, one TCR beta chain is given with its context. Its antigen remains unidentified. No much larger clonotype is one base removed from it; base qualities were not supplied. Genomic DNA was isolated from the sorted cells so that the TCRbeta CDR3 region could be sequenced. The immunoSEQ Assay was used for sequencing of TCRbeta CDR3 regions. The clones in this table, taken by TCRdb from immuneACCESS, are in-frame only. Not every clone is retained; where verified, under half of the shortfall comes from an unresolved V gene, and the cause of the rest is unknown. The sample table shows about 6,700 clones, and 94% are seen once. The ten largest clones represent approximately 10% of the sample. The CDR3 starts with the cysteine, ends with the phenylalanine, and has 16 residues. The retained sequence is limited to the CDR3, 48 bases, with the frame set at the first base. The junction shows trimming of 1 base on V and 4 bases on J, and the gene matches do not reach 2 bases of it. From a lookup of the germline V gene, CDR1 and CDR2 are LGHNA and YNFKEQ.

The sample belongs to a study of OX40 agonist ivuxolimab in advanced cancers. As for the study more broadly: Ivuxolimab, which targeted the costimulatory receptor OX40 (CD134), was an agonistic, fully human IgG2 monoclonal antibody. Intravenous ivuxolimab was administered to patients every 2 weeks at six dose levels: 0.01, 0.1, 0.3, 1.5, 3 and 10 mg/kg. Of the roughly 54 patients in dose escalation, 19 had hepatocellular carcinoma, roughly 15 had melanoma, 9 had renal cell carcinoma and 9 had head and neck cancer. The dose-escalation cohort was 82.7% male with a mean age of around 62 years, ranging from roughly 20 to 80. Patients were allowed to have had prior anti-PD-1, anti-PD-L1 or anti-CTLA-4 therapy, and roughly 40% of the dose-escalation patients had previously received checkpoint inhibitors. Partial responses were achieved by three dose-escalation patients, of whom one had hepatocellular carcinoma and two had cutaneous melanoma. Peripheral TCRbeta sequencing was intended to test whether TCR sequence diversity was altered and clonal T-cell expansion was caused by ivuxolimab. The paper describes the monotherapy dose-escalation part (N of about 52 patients) of the phase I trial of ivuxolimab. Broader findings and caveats from the paper: In the 0.1-3.0 mg/kg groups, partial responders were among the patients with the lowest normalized peripheral clonal expansion, particularly in CD8+ T cells. At doses from 0.1 to 3.0 mg/kg, clonal expansion was seen in both CD4+ and CD8+ blood T cells between baseline and week 6. After ivuxolimab, more expanded clones were found on average in CD8+ T cells than in CD4+ T cells. Antigen specificity was not determined for the clonally expanded peripheral T cells. Low levels of normalized T-cell clonal expansion were also seen in some nonresponding patients.

The trial excluded patients who had a history of autoimmune disease or who were on systemic immunosuppression. Peripheral blood for TCR sequencing was collected from all dose cohorts at baseline, on cycle 4 day 1, and on cycle 7 day 1. Samples came from an open-label, multicenter, first-in-human phase I dose-escalation trial of ivuxolimab. Adults with locally advanced or metastatic melanoma, renal cell, hepatocellular, or head and neck squamous cell carcinoma were enrolled in the trial. Before TCR sequencing, CD4+ T cells and CD8+ T cells from peripheral blood were sorted into separate populations.

The sequence links TRBV4-2 to TRBJ2-3, and 13 junctional nucleotides match TRBD2. This TCR was recovered from an adult with an advanced solid tumor such as melanoma, head and neck, liver or kidney cancer. The sequencing used CD4+ or CD8+ T cells sorted from blood, collected in a trial of the OX40 agonist ivuxolimab. Read as DNA, the sequence is TGTGCCAGCAGCCAAGGGACTAGCGGGAGCCCAGATACGCAGTATTTT. Its product reads: CASSQGTSGSPDTQYF.